The 21 T cell receptor beta chains below were found in one sample sequenced in a study of blood T cell repertoires in COVID-19. Some clones are missing from TCRdb's copy, which holds only in-frame ones; the method was immunoSEQ multiplex PCR. The repertoire holds approximately 150,000 clones, with 85% to 90% as singletons. Material: peripheral blood. These receptors came from a man aged 50 or older who had recovered from COVID-19.

This chain uses TRBV28 with TRBJ2-6; tentatively, D is TRBD1 (7 bases). Trimming removed 4 bases at V and 2 bases at J, with 18 bases between. Germline V gene sequence: CDR1 MDHEN, CDR2 SYDVKM. CDR3 size: 18 residues. In nucleotides, the CDR3 is TGTGCCAGCAGTTCACCGACAGGGAGGACCCCTGGGGCCAACGTCCTGACTTTC. This gives the protein CASSSPTGRTPGANVLTF.

This sequence joins TRBV19 and TRBJ1-1; 12 nucleotides line up with TRBD1. The CDR3 sequence is 16 residues long. CDR1 and CDR2 (germline): LNHDA, SQIVND (reference sequence). V lost 7 bases, J lost 5 bases, and 11 bases stayed unmatched. The CDR3 loop is CASISGQGAWMTEAFF. DNA for the CDR3: TGTGCCAGTATTTCGGGACAGGGGGCGTGGATGACTGAAGCTTTCTTT.

The CDR3 region is CATSDPGQGQGISYEQYF. Written as DNA, the CDR3 is TGTGCCACCAGTGATCCTGGACAGGGGCAGGGTATCTCCTACGAGCAGTACTTC. This chain connects TRBV24-1 to TRBJ2-7; 9 bases align to TRBD1. The V and J ends lost 3 bases and 0 bases, in that order; junction bases with no gene match: 11. Germline loops: CDR1 KGHDR, CDR2 SFDVKD. The CDR3 is 18 amino acids.

The chain recombines TRBV24-1 with TRBJ2-1; 10 bases line up with TRBD1. V trimming: 6 bases; J trimming: 6 bases; junction bases outside the gene matches: 16. The CDR3 has 18 amino acids. Germline assignment: CDR1 KGHDR and CDR2 SFDVKD. The CDR3 nucleotides read TGTGCCACCAGTTCCTCACCCCGACAGGGGGCTATGGTCAATGAGCAGTTCTTC. Encoded protein: CATSSSPRQGAMVNEQFF.

The chain recombines TRBV4-1 with TRBJ2-4; 7 bases agree with TRBD1. Germline lookup yields CDR1 MGHRA and CDR2 YSYEKL. The CDR3 is 16 residues long. V was clipped by 5 bases and J by 0 bases; unmatched bases: 7. The CDR3 sequence is CASSFDRDLAKNIQYF. In DNA, the CDR3 is TGCGCCAGCAGCTTTGACAGGGATTTAGCCAAAAACATTCAGTACTTC.

The rearrangement links TRBV25-1 to TRBJ2-1, with 8 bases lining up with TRBD2. The CDR3 loop spans 15 amino acids. J gave up 7 bases and V 2 bases, and 7 bases lay outside the gene matches. Per the germline V gene, CDR1 is MGHDK and CDR2 is SYGVNS. The CDR3 sequence is CASSETGGALNEQFF. As DNA, the CDR3 is TGTGCCAGCAGTGAAACCGGGGGGGCATTAAATGAGCAGTTCTTC.

The rearrangement joins TRBV5-6 to TRBJ1-1, with 10 bases that match TRBD1. The CDR3 spans 16 residues. V lost 1 base, J lost 0 bases, and 3 bases stayed unmatched. The germline V gene encodes CDR1 SGHDT and CDR2 YYEEEE. Written as DNA, the CDR3 is TGTGCCAGCAGCTTGAAGGGACAGGGGATGAACACTGAAGCTTTCTTT. It codes for CASSLKGQGMNTEAFF. Variable domain in full (rest from reference TRBV5-6 and TRBJ1-1): DAGVTQSPTHLIKTRGQQVTLRCSPKSGHDTVSWYQQALGQGPQFIFQYYEEEERQRGNFPDRFSGHQFPNYSSELNVNALLLGDSALYLCASSLKGQGMNTEAFFGQGTRLTVV.

V gene TRBV19 combines with J gene TRBJ2-7; TRBD2 matches at 8 bases. Losses at the gene ends were 3 bases for V and 2 bases for J; bases not matched to a gene: 3. CDR3 size: 14 residues. Germline V gives CDR1 LNHDA, CDR2 SQIVND (reference sequence). In DNA, the CDR3 is TGTGCCAGTAGTATTCGGGGGGGGACCTACGAGCAGTACTTC. This gives the protein CASSIRGGTYEQYF.

V and J are TRBV27 and TRBJ2-7; TRBD2 matches 11 bases. Germline lookup yields CDR1 MNHEY and CDR2 SMNVEV (reference sequence). Unmatched junction bases numbered 0, after V lost 2 bases and J lost 3 bases. The CDR3 loop spans 14 amino acids. CDR3 sequence: CASSLGLAGYEQYF. Here the CDR3 DNA reads TGTGCCAGCAGTTTAGGACTAGCGGGCTACGAGCAGTACTTC.

This chain connects TRBV19 to TRBJ2-2; possible D gene TRBD1, 6 bases. The CDR3 consists of 14 residues. Trimming removed 5 bases from V and 7 bases from J, with 14 bases in between. CDR1 is LNHDA, CDR2 SQIVND, per germline (reference sequence). The CDR3 nucleotides read TGTGCCAGTAGTTGGAACAGGGAGCACGGGGAGCTGTTTTTT. It yields the protein CASSWNREHGELFF. Together with reference TRBV19 and TRBJ2-2, the CDR3 gives the full variable domain: DGGITQSPKYLFRKEGQNVTLSCEQNLNHDAMYWYRQDPGQGLRLIYYSQIVNDFQKGDIAEGYSVSREKKESFPLTVTSAQKNPTAFYLCASSWNREHGELFFGEGSRLTVL.

The genes are TRBV2 and TRBJ2-1; TRBD2 matches at 13 bases. V lost 6 bases to trimming and J lost 7 bases; unmatched junction nucleotides: 6. This CDR3 spans 15 amino acids. CDR1 and CDR2 from the germline V gene are SNHLY and FYNNEI. CDR3 region: CASRLTSGGTNEQFF. CDR3 DNA sequence: TGTGCCAGCAGGCTGACTAGCGGGGGGACGAATGAGCAGTTCTTC.

This clone was observed once. The rearrangement uses TRBV9 and TRBJ2-3; TRBD1 matches 9 bases. Losses at the gene ends were 4 bases for V and 3 bases for J; bases not matched to a gene: 6. The germline CDR1 and CDR2 sequences are SGDLS and YYNGEE. CDR3 size: 15 residues. For the CDR3, the DNA is TGTGCCAGCAGCTCACAGGGGGCGTGGACAGATACGCAGTATTTT. Protein sequence: CASSSQGAWTDTQYF.

The rearrangement links TRBV5-5 to TRBJ1-5; D gene ambiguous. The CDR3 is 13 amino acids. V gave up 1 base and J gave up 6 bases, with 8 bases separating them. Per the germline V gene, CDR1 is SGHKS and CDR2 is YYEKEE (reference sequence). As DNA, the CDR3 is TGTGCCAGCAGCTTGTCAGTACGTCAGCCCCAGCATTTT. Its protein is CASSLSVRQPQHF.

The chain carries TRBV6-2 or TRBV6-3 and TRBJ1-5; the D is unclear. Between the trimmed V and J ends, which lost 5 bases and 1 base, there was a span of 6 bases. This CDR3 spans 13 amino acids. Germline V lookup: CDR1 MNHEY, CDR2 SVGEGT. The CDR3 loop is CASSRGSNQPQHF. The CDR3 DNA follows: TGTGCCAGCAGTCGAGGAAGCAATCAGCCCCAGCATTTT.

This clone was seen once. This chain connects TRBV29-1 to TRBJ2-3, with TRBD2 identical over 9 bases. The J segment lost 6 bases and the V segment lost 4 bases, leaving 14 bases of the junction unmatched. Germline lookup yields CDR1 SQVTM and CDR2 ANQGSEA. This CDR3 has 16 amino acids. The CDR3 nucleotides are TGCAGCGTTGGATTTACAGCGGGGGGCCCTGGGGATACGCAGTATTTT. It translates to CSVGFTAGGPGDTQYF.

The rearrangement links TRBV5-4 to TRBJ2-1; TRBD2 matches at 14 bases. The germline V gene has CDR1 SGHNT and CDR2 YYREEE (reference sequence). V was pared by 4 bases and J by 1 base, with 10 bases of the junction left unmatched. This CDR3 comprises 19 residues. The CDR3 region is CASSRGTSGGQGSYNEQFF. The CDR3 region has the DNA TGTGCCAGCAGCCGGGGGACTAGCGGGGGTCAGGGTTCCTACAATGAGCAGTTCTTC.

This chain links TRBV6-5 with TRBJ1-5; 10 bases map to TRBD1. CDR1 is MNHEY, CDR2 SVGAGI, per germline. The CDR3 totals 15 residues. Trimming cost V 2 bases and J 9 bases; bases outside gene matches: 7. Here the CDR3 reads CASSYSDRGRSPQHF. DNA for the CDR3: TGTGCCAGCAGTTACAGCGACAGGGGGCGATCGCCCCAGCATTTT.

The genes are TRBV5-4 and TRBJ2-5; 9 nucleotides agree with TRBD1. The V gene end was trimmed by 5 bases and the J gene end by 2 bases; junction bases not matched to a gene: 4. Germline values: CDR1 SGHNT, CDR2 YYREEE (reference sequence). This CDR3 spans 14 amino acids. CDR3 protein: CASSLQGAQETQYF. CDR3 nucleotide sequence: TGTGCCAGCAGTTTACAGGGGGCTCAAGAGACCCAGTACTTC.

The chain has TRBV7-3 and TRBJ2-1; 9 bases are a match to TRBD2. The ends lost 5 bases at V and 3 bases at J; junction bases unmatched: 2. This CDR3 comprises 14 residues. Per the germline V gene, CDR1 is SGHTA and CDR2 is FQGTGA. The DNA for the CDR3 is TGTGCCAGCAGCCCTAGCGGGGTCTACAATGAGCAGTTCTTC. Translating gives CASSPSGVYNEQFF.

V and J are TRBV7-2 and TRBJ2-7, with D tentatively TRBD1 (6 bases). The CDR3 runs 14 residues. Germline V gives CDR1 SGHTA, CDR2 FQGNSA. V was cut by 0 bases and J by 3 bases, with 9 bases left in between. The CDR3 region is CASSLAGQVYEQYF. The CDR3 DNA follows: TGTGCCAGCAGCTTAGCGGGACAAGTCTACGAGCAGTACTTC.

The chain joins TRBV4-2 to TRBJ1-5; D gene uncertain. Germline V gene sequence: CDR1 LGHNA, CDR2 YNFKEQ. CDR3 length: 16 amino acids. V was cut by 0 bases and J by 0 bases, with 9 bases left in between. CDR3 sequence: CASSQDSLFSNQPQHF. CDR3 sequence (DNA): TGTGCCAGCAGCCAAGATTCCCTTTTTAGCAATCAGCCCCAGCATTTT.